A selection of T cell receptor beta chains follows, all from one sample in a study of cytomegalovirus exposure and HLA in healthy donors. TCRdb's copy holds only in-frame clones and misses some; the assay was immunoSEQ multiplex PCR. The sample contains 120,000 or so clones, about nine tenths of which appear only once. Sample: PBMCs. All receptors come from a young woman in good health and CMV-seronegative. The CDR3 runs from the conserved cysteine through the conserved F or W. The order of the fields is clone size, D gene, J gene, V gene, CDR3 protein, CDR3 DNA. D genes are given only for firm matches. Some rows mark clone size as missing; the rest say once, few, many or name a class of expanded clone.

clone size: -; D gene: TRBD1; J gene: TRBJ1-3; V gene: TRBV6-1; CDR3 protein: CASSDLTGGLNTIYF; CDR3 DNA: TGTGCCAGCAGTGACCTAACAGGGGGCCTCAACACCATATATTTT
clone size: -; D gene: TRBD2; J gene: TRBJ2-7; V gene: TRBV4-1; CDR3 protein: CASSHIGRTSGRRGEQYF; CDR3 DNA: TGCGCCAGCAGTCATATCGGCAGAACTAGCGGGAGGAGGGGCGAGCAGTACTTC
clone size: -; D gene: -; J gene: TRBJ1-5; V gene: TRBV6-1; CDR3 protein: CASSSQGRNQPQHF; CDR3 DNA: TGTGCCAGCAGTTCACAGGGACGCAATCAGCCCCAGCATTTT
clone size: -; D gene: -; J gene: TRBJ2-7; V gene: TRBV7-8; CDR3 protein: CASSLSAVDPFSSYEQYF; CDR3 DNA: TGTGCCAGCAGCTTATCCGCGGTGGATCCATTCTCTTCCTACGAGCAGTACTTC
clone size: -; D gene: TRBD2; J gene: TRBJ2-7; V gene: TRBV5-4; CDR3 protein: CASRQRLADEQYF; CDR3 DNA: TGTGCCAGCAGGCAGCGACTAGCGGACGAGCAGTACTTC
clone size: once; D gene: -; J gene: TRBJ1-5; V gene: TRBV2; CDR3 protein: CASWGPDRLRSNQPQHF; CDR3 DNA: TGTGCCAGCTGGGGGCCAGACCGCCTTCGGAGCAATCAGCCCCAGCATTTT
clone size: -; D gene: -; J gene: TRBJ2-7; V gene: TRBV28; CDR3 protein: CASSLGRGVDEQYF; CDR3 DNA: TGTGCCAGCAGTTTGGGCAGGGGGGTCGACGAGCAGTACTTC
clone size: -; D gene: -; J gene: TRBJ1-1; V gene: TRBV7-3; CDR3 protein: CASSQGQSEAFF; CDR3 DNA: TGTGCCAGCAGCCAAGGACAGTCTGAAGCTTTCTTT
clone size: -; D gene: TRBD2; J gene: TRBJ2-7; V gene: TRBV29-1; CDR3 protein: CSVEDPLAVSGYEQYF; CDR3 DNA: TGCAGCGTTGAAGATCCACTAGCGGTGAGTGGCTACGAGCAGTACTTC
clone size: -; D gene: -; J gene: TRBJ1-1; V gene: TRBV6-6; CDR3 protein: CASSYAGPRNEAFF; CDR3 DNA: TGTGCCAGCAGTTACGCGGGGCCCCGTAATGAAGCTTTCTTT
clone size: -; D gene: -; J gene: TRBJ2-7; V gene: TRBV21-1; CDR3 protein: CASSAWGQVGSYEQYF; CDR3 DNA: TGTGCCAGCAGCGCCTGGGGACAGGTAGGCTCCTACGAGCAGTACTTC
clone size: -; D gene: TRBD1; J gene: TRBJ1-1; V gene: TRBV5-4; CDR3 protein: CASSLFTFTGEIMNTEAFF; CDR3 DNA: TGTGCCAGCAGCTTGTTTACTTTTACAGGGGAAATCATGAACACTGAAGCTTTCTTT
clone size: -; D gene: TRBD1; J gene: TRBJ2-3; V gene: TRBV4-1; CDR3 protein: CASSHDRGQGTDTQYF; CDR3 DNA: TGCGCCAGCAGCCACGACCGCGGACAGGGGACAGATACGCAGTATTTT
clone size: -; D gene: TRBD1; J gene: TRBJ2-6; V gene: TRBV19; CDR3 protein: CASKETGAPGANVLTF; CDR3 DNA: TGTGCCAGTAAGGAGACAGGGGCCCCTGGGGCCAACGTCCTGACTTTC